Listed below are T cell receptor beta chains from one sample, sequenced in a study of blood T cell repertoires in COVID-19. The protocol was immunoSEQ multiplex PCR, while the TCRdb copy is restricted to in-frame clones and leaves out a portion. The sample consists of about 150,000 clones, around 81% of them appearing once. The sequenced sample was peripheral blood. The receptors come from a man in his 60s with active or convalescent COVID-19. Both conserved end residues are part of each CDR3. Fields, in order: V gene, D gene, J gene, clone size, CDR3 protein, CDR3 DNA. A D gene is named only where the DNA matches it firmly. Rows give clone size only sometimes, using once, few, many, or a class for an expanded clone.

TRBV5-1	NA	TRBJ1-2	NA	CASSLAEANYGYTF	TGCGCCAGCAGCTTGGCTGAGGCTAACTATGGCTACACCTTC
TRBV7-9	TRBD1	TRBJ1-4	NA	CASSPGDRQRGKLFF	TGTGCCAGCAGCCCGGGGGACAGGCAAAGGGGAAAACTGTTTTTT
TRBV7-9	TRBD2	TRBJ2-1	NA	CASSFTSGRPNEQFF	TGTGCCAGCAGCTTTACTAGCGGGAGACCCAATGAGCAGTTCTTC
TRBV7-9	NA	TRBJ1-2	NA	CASSLAFGQNYGYTF	TGTGCCAGCAGCTTAGCGTTTGGACAGAACTATGGCTACACCTTC
TRBV9	NA	TRBJ1-3	once	CASSVSGGNTIYF	TGTGCCAGCAGCGTATCTGGCGGAAACACCATATATTTT
TRBV28	NA	TRBJ2-7	NA	CASNGQSNEQYF	TGTGCCAGCAACGGACAGTCAAACGAGCAGTACTTC
TRBV10-3	TRBD1	TRBJ2-7	NA	CAIRTRDSSYEQYF	TGTGCCATCAGAACACGGGACAGCTCCTACGAGCAGTACTTC
TRBV28	TRBD1	TRBJ2-1	NA	CASRPTGSRNEQFF	TGTGCCAGCAGGCCGACAGGGTCGAGGAATGAGCAGTTCTTC
TRBV7-9	NA	TRBJ2-1	NA	CASSNDKEPKLF	TGTGCCAGCAGCAATGATAAGGAGCCAAAGCTCTTC
TRBV4-2	NA	TRBJ2-2	NA	CASSQARAGTRPSGELFF	TGTGCCAGCAGCCAAGCCAGGGCCGGGACTCGGCCCTCCGGGGAGCTGTTTTTT
TRBV19	NA	TRBJ1-2	NA	CASSTLYGYTF	TGTGCCAGTAGTACACTCTATGGCTACACCTTC
TRBV9	NA	TRBJ1-1	NA	CASSVGPGARGTEAFF	TGTGCCAGCAGCGTAGGCCCGGGAGCCAGAGGGACTGAAGCTTTCTTT
TRBV7-3	TRBD2	TRBJ2-3	NA	CASSPSGIRTDTQYF	TGTGCCAGCAGCCCGAGCGGGATTCGCACAGATACGCAGTATTTT
TRBV3-1/TRBV3-2	TRBD2	TRBJ2-1	NA	CASSQPGLAFGNEQFF	TGTGCCAGCAGCCAGCCGGGACTAGCGTTCGGCAATGAGCAGTTCTTC
TRBV14	NA	TRBJ1-5	NA	CASSQDGAQPQHF	TGTGCCAGCAGCCAAGATGGGGCCCAGCCCCAGCATTTT
TRBV29-1	NA	TRBJ2-5	NA	CSVEGRQETQYF	TGCAGCGTTGAAGGCCGGCAAGAGACCCAGTACTTC
TRBV5-1	TRBD1	TRBJ1-2	NA	CASSLVGEGAGGYTF	TGCGCCAGCAGCTTGGTAGGCGAGGGGGCCGGTGGCTACACCTTC
TRBV5-1	TRBD1	TRBJ2-7	NA	CASSSRLRTGVNEQYF	TGCGCCAGCAGCTCGCGCCTCCGGACAGGGGTAAACGAGCAGTACTTC
TRBV15	NA	TRBJ2-5	NA	CATSRGLQETQYF	TGTGCCACCAGCAGAGGACTGCAAGAGACCCAGTACTTC
TRBV28	TRBD2	TRBJ2-4	NA	CASSFSASGRRNIQYF	TGTGCCAGCAGTTTCTCGGCTAGCGGGAGGAGAAACATTCAGTACTTC
TRBV5-4	NA	TRBJ2-3	NA	CASSYDSSTDTQYF	TGTGCCAGCAGTTATGACAGTAGCACAGATACGCAGTATTTT
TRBV24-1	TRBD2	TRBJ2-5	once	CATSEPGTSGKETQYF	TGTGCCACCAGTGAACCCGGGACTAGCGGTAAAGAGACCCAGTACTTC
TRBV6-5	NA	TRBJ2-1	NA	CASSLSGPYNEQFF	TGTGCCAGCAGTCTAAGCGGGCCCTACAATGAGCAGTTCTTC
TRBV12-3/TRBV12-4	TRBD1	TRBJ1-1	NA	CASSLNRGTEAFF	TGTGCCAGCAGTTTGAACAGGGGGACTGAAGCTTTCTTT
TRBV6-5	NA	TRBJ1-4	NA	CASRAGDNEKLFF	TGTGCCAGCAGGGCAGGGGATAATGAAAAACTGTTTTTT
TRBV7-3	TRBD2	TRBJ2-1	NA	CASSSLAVIDNEQFF	TGTGCCAGCAGCTCCCTAGCGGTGATTGACAATGAGCAGTTCTTC
TRBV3-1/TRBV3-2	NA	TRBJ2-5	NA	CASSQAGETQYF	TGTGCCAGCAGCCAAGCGGGGGAGACCCAGTACTTC
TRBV7-2	TRBD1	TRBJ1-1	once	CASSLVGQSNTEAFF	TGTGCCAGCAGCTTAGTGGGACAGTCGAACACTGAAGCTTTCTTT
TRBV28	TRBD1	TRBJ1-1	NA	CASIRQGNTEAFF	TGTGCCAGCATTCGACAGGGTAACACTGAAGCTTTCTTT
TRBV4-3	NA	TRBJ2-3	NA	CASSQGQEDTQYF	TGCGCCAGCAGCCAAGGACAGGAAGATACGCAGTATTTT
TRBV10-2	TRBD2	TRBJ2-7	NA	CASRGGSRDEQYF	TGCGCCAGCCGGGGGGGGAGTCGAGACGAGCAGTACTTC
TRBV6-1	NA	TRBJ1-2	once	CASSEAGGGYTF	TGTGCCAGCAGTGAAGCAGGGGGAGGCTACACCTTC
TRBV7-2	TRBD2	TRBJ2-7	NA	CASSPTSGTSYEQYF	TGTGCCAGCAGCCCCACTAGCGGGACTTCCTACGAGCAGTACTTC
TRBV27	TRBD2	TRBJ2-3	NA	CASSRLAGANTQYF	TGTGCCAGCAGTCGACTAGCGGGGGCAAATACGCAGTATTTT
TRBV7-9	NA	TRBJ1-2	NA	CASSDPGGANPYGYTF	TGTGCCAGCAGCGACCCTGGAGGGGCAAATCCCTATGGCTACACCTTC
TRBV2	TRBD2	TRBJ2-2	NA	CASSLRTSGRLDGELFF	TGTGCCAGCAGCCTTCGGACTAGCGGGAGACTGGACGGGGAGCTGTTTTTT
TRBV24-1	TRBD1	TRBJ2-3	NA	CATSDPLGQVTDTQYF	TGTGCCACCAGTGATCCCCTTGGACAGGTCACAGATACGCAGTATTTT
TRBV12-3/TRBV12-4	NA	TRBJ1-6	NA	CASSLGGDSPLHF	TGTGCCAGCAGTTTGGGGGGGGATTCACCCCTCCACTTT
TRBV7-8	TRBD1	TRBJ1-1	NA	CASSQRQGWYTEAFF	TGTGCCAGCAGCCAAAGACAGGGGTGGTACACTGAAGCTTTCTTT
TRBV7-3	TRBD1	TRBJ2-7	NA	CASSPRTGTVEQYF	TGTGCCAGCAGCCCAAGGACAGGGACGGTCGAGCAGTACTTC
TRBV10-3	NA	TRBJ2-2	NA	CAVLETGELFF	TGTGCCGTGCTAGAGACCGGGGAGCTGTTTTTT
TRBV25-1	TRBD1	TRBJ2-1	NA	CASSKTGGSYNEQFF	TGTGCCAGCAGTAAAACAGGGGGTTCCTACAATGAGCAGTTCTTC
TRBV2	NA	TRBJ1-3	NA	CASRGLRAAPGNTIYF	TGTGCCAGCAGGGGCCTCAGGGCCGCCCCTGGAAACACCATATATTTT
TRBV19	NA	TRBJ2-7	few	CASSIGGAYEQYF	TGTGCCAGTAGTATAGGGGGCGCGTACGAGCAGTACTTC